This TCR beta chain was obtained from a study of cytomegalovirus exposure and HLA in healthy donors. Study-wide results and limits: TCR beta V segments were, for the most part, productive about 90% or about 30% of the time in an earlier analysis.

The CDR3 is 11 residues long. V shed 6 bases and J shed 3 bases, with 5 bases lying between them. Looked up from germline, CDR1 is MDHEN and CDR2 is SYDVKM. The study ran its PCR with 60 Vbeta and 13 Jbeta primers. The table came from immunoSEQ multiplex PCR; TCRdb's copy has only in-frame clones and leaves some out. The data show about 120,000 clones, approximately 72% seen once. Worth noting for this clone: The target antigen is unknown.

The sample comprised PBMCs. This chain uses TRBV28 with TRBJ1-2, with D unresolved. This receptor was obtained from a man between 60 and 75 years old in good health and CMV-seropositive. DNA for the CDR3: TGTGCCAGCAGACGAGACTATGGCTACACCTTC. Translated, it gives CASRRDYGYTF.